This paragraph reports one T cell receptor beta chain. Its antigen is currently not known. No much larger clone exists at a distance of one base, and base qualities are not known. CDR1 and CDR2 (MDHEN, SYDVKM) derive from the germline V gene. The CDR3 has 16 amino acids, counting the end cysteine and phenylalanine. Of all the DNA, just the CDR3 is kept, 48 bases in frame from base 1. V loses 2 bases, J loses 4 bases, and the germline ends lie 17 bases apart. TCRbeta CDR3 regions were amplified from genomic DNA by means of the immunoSEQ Assay, a bias-controlled multiplex PCR. In the original analysis: Nucleated cell counts per sample were estimated from amplification of reference gene primers within the assay. To quantify the absolute abundance of each unique TCRbeta CDR3 rearrangement, sequence reads were collapsed and filtered. For each sample, productive Simpson clonality was calculated by taking the square root of Simpson's diversity index across productive rearrangements. TCRdb took over this immuneACCESS table, retaining in-frame rearrangements with V and J assigned. Such tables are incomplete; in checked studies, under half of the missing clones stem from an unresolved V gene, and the remainder is unexplained. V, J and clone size derive from that table, while D and trimming were established from the DNA sequence. The table for this sample lists around 150,000 clones; about three quarters of them were counted only once. Roughly 8.9% of the sample is in the top ten clones.

The collaborating institutions used their own protocols to collect whole blood in K2EDTA tubes. For TCRbeta analysis, collaborators shipped samples as frozen whole blood, isolated PBMCs, or DNA extracted from either of those sample types. This entry belongs to a study of blood T cell repertoires in COVID-19 (dated by TCRdb to the early 2020s). About the investigation overall: Collaborator samples came from the United States, Italy and Spain and covered acute and convalescent phases of COVID-19. Subjects who had been exposed to COVID-19, were actively infected with it, or had recovered from it provided the deeply sampled blood TCRbeta repertoires that made up the dataset. The material from the prospective study consisted of cDNA or gDNA derived from T cells, B-cell-depleted T cells, or PBMCs. Samples came from the ongoing ImmuneRACE study (first 160 participants) plus 1,254 subjects from 6 global collaborators. A freely available public database, intended as a resource for researchers studying the immune response to SARS-CoV-2, is where the repertoires were released. Where HLA class I and class II types were available, the types were taken from metadata supplied by the sample provider, not from assay-based typing. Sample metadata almost always included a de-identified subject ID, COVID-19 status, age in years and sex.

What the authors observed across the whole study: Clinical and demographic metadata were provided uncurated, with the amount varying by source and participant.

The rearrangement joined TRBV28 to TRBJ1-2, and the D gene may be TRBD1, 6 bases matching. Sequencing input: peripheral blood. The sequence derives from a woman in her forties or fifties with active or convalescent COVID-19. CDR3 sequence: CASSLTPGGASYGYTF. The bases read TGTGCCAGCAGTTTAACCCCCGGGGGGGCGAGCTATGGCTACACCTTC.